This T cell receptor beta chain was obtained from a study of tumor-infiltrating lymphocytes in primary liver carcinoma. This clonotype was counted a few times. The antigen is unknown. The junction shows a germline mismatch at one end, possibly a read error. Overall study results and limits: A significantly higher top-250-clone fraction was found in tumors than in blood (p = 0.039). Among the pair types, tumor region pairs showed more overlap than tumor-adjacent and tumor-blood pairs.

DNA and RNA were both co-extracted from around 20-30 mg of bulk tissue that had not been sorted. From approximately 490 ng total RNA, TCR beta cDNA was generated with a primer in the constant region. Generation of the TCR beta libraries relied on three nested multiplex PCR rounds using slightly modified ARM-PCR. Each CDR3 protein is one row after TCRdb ran MiXCR on the multiplex PCR reads. Of about 97,000 distinct CDR3 sequences listed, around 71% are singletons. The sample consisted of liver tumor tissue from sampling region 2. Regarding subset: tumor region T2, inferior pole. This TCR derives from a woman in her sixties or seventies with primary liver carcinoma and hepatitis B virus infection.

CDR3 in DNA: TGTACCAGCGGGGCCGACTCAAGCTCCTACAATGGGCAGTTCTTC. Its translation: CTSGADSSSYNGQFF. The chain links TRBV28 to TRBJ2-1; 7 nucleotides line up with TRBD2. Germline lookup yields CDR1 MDHEN and CDR2 SYDVKM. CDR3 length: 15 residues.